Following are 17 T cell receptor beta chains from one sample sequenced in a study of blood T cell repertoires in COVID-19 (TCRdb year 2020). Libraries were constructed by the immunoSEQ multiplex PCR assay. This immuneACCESS table, as held by TCRdb, lists in-frame sequences with V and J called but not all clones. Of the missing ones, under half trace to an unresolved V gene in checked studies; the others have no known cause. In all, the sample holds about 130,000 clones, and around 88% of those were seen once. Clones ranked in the top ten supply just under 3% of the sample. Material for sequencing was peripheral blood. The receptors here all came from a man between 60 and 70 years old with active or convalescent COVID-19.

The chain couples TRBV4-3 to TRBJ2-7; 8 bases line up with TRBD1. Germline trimming cut 0 bases from V and 5 bases from J; bases unmatched to any gene: 3. The CDR3 runs to 14 residues. The V gene's germline CDR1 is LGHNA and CDR2 YSLEER. CDR3 protein: CASSQDRGQDEQYF. The CDR3 DNA sequence: TGCGCCAGCAGCCAAGACAGGGGGCAGGACGAGCAGTACTTC.

The chain employs TRBV30 and TRBJ1-1; a possible D gene is TRBD1 (5 bases). Trimming took off 0 bases at V and 3 bases at J, with 8 bases between the two ends. The V gene's germline CDR1 is GTSNPN and CDR2 SVGIG (reference sequence). The length of the CDR3 is 13 residues. The chain's CDR3 is CAWSVGEDTEAFF. CDR3 DNA: TGTGCCTGGAGTGTAGGGGAGGACACTGAAGCTTTCTTT. Full variable domain (missing parts from reference TRBV30 and TRBJ1-1): SQTIHQWPATLVQPVGSPLSLECTVEGTSNPNLYWYRQAAGRGLQLLFYSVGIGQISSEVPQNLSASRPQDRQFILSSKKLLLSDSGFYLCAWSVGEDTEAFFGQGTRLTVV.

This clone was counted ten times or more. The rearrangement joins TRBV3-1 (or the pseudogene TRBV3-2) to TRBJ2-3; 7 bases align to TRBD2. With V trimmed by 4 bases and J by 4 bases, 11 bases remained unmatched. The CDR3 length is 16 residues. Per germline, CDR1 LGHDT and CDR2 YNNKEL (reference sequence). The CDR3 spells CASSRSKTSYADTQYF. CDR3 DNA sequence: TGTGCCAGCAGCCGTTCAAAGACTAGCTACGCAGATACGCAGTATTTT.

The chain combines TRBV19 with TRBJ1-2; no clear D. V was cut by 5 bases and J by 2 bases, with 9 bases left in between. Germline V gene lookup returns CDR1 LNHDA and CDR2 SQIVND (reference sequence). There are 13 residues in the CDR3. CDR3 in DNA: TGTGCCAGTAGTCAGGAACCGAACTATGGCTACACCTTC. This gives the protein CASSQEPNYGYTF.

This clone was counted once. The rearrangement links TRBV28 to TRBJ2-7, with D uncertain. The V gene's germline CDR1 is MDHEN and CDR2 SYDVKM. Trimming stripped 5 bases from V and 3 bases from J, with 8 bases between. This CDR3 is built from 12 residues. This chain's CDR3 is CASSQINYEQYF. For the CDR3, the DNA is TGTGCCAGCAGTCAGATCAACTACGAGCAGTACTTC. The variable domain in full, with the rest retrieved from reference TRBV28 and TRBJ2-7, is DVKVTQSSRYLVKRTGEKVFLECVQDMDHENMFWYRQDPGLGLRLIYFSYDVKMKEKGDIPEGYSVSREKKERFSLILESASTNQTSMYLCASSQINYEQYFGPGTRLTVT.

This chain connects TRBV6-6 to TRBJ2-2; no firm D call. The V gene's germline CDR1 is MNHNY and CDR2 SVGAGI (reference sequence). The CDR3 runs to 13 residues. The germline V and J ends were trimmed by 8 bases and 0 bases, with 7 bases remaining between them. The CDR3 here is CASDQSNTGELFF. CDR3 bases: TGTGCCAGCGATCAGTCGAACACCGGGGAGCTGTTTTTT.

V and J are TRBV7-2 and TRBJ2-5, with D perhaps matching TRBD2 (5 bases). V lost 5 bases and J 2 bases, leaving 24 bases between the germline ends. Germline V CDR1 and CDR2: SGHTA, FQGNSA. The CDR3 has 18 residues. CDR3 loop: CASSDTEGVTWPQETQYF. CDR3 bases: TGTGCCAGCAGCGATACCGAGGGCGTAACATGGCCACAAGAGACCCAGTACTTC. Variable domain in full (rest from reference TRBV7-2 and TRBJ2-5): GAGVSQSPSNKVTEKGKDVELRCDPISGHTALYWYRQSLGQGLEFLIYFQGNSAPDKSGLPSDRFSAERTGGSVSTLTIQRTQQEDSAVYLCASSDTEGVTWPQETQYFGPGTRLLVL.

This clone turned up a few times. V and J are TRBV27 and TRBJ1-5; 8 nucleotides agree with TRBD1. The CDR3 totals 16 residues. Germline-derived CDR1 and CDR2 are MNHEY and SMNVEV (reference sequence). The V and J ends lost 8 bases and 3 bases, in that order; junction bases with no gene match: 12. The CDR3 loop is CASRLYTGGDNQPQHF. DNA for the CDR3: TGTGCCAGCCGGCTTTACACAGGGGGTGACAATCAGCCCCAGCATTTT.

The chain couples TRBV11-2 to TRBJ1-1; 8 nucleotides align to TRBD1. This CDR3 has 13 residues. The germline gives CDR1 SGHAT, CDR2 FQNNGV. The V and J ends lost 4 bases and 6 bases, in that order; junction bases with no gene match: 4. The CDR3 nucleotides are TGTGCCAGCAGCTCTGACAGGGGAGCTGAAGCTTTCTTT. Protein: CASSSDRGAEAFF.

This clone was observed once. V gene TRBV3-1 (or the pseudogene TRBV3-2) combines with J gene TRBJ1-2, with D tentatively TRBD1 (6 bases). The germline CDR1 and CDR2 sequences are LGHDT and YNNKEL (reference sequence). This CDR3 comprises 14 residues. V was cut by 7 bases and J by 4 bases, with 16 bases left in between. The CDR3 DNA sequence: TGTGCCAGCAACTATAAGGGGGAGGGCTATGGCTACACCTTC. This gives the protein CASNYKGEGYGYTF.

This chain's CDR3 is CASSFQAGTEAFF. CDR3 in DNA: TGTGCCAGCAGTTTTCAGGCGGGGACTGAAGCTTTCTTT. This chain connects TRBV11-3 to TRBJ1-1, with D uncertain. Trimming took 6 bases from V and 5 from J, leaving 13 bases between them. The CDR3 loop spans 13 amino acids. Germline V CDR1 and CDR2: SGHNT, YENEEA.

A single count supports this clone. The rearrangement links TRBV10-2 to TRBJ2-3; 9 bases match TRBD1. J gave up 4 bases and V 7 bases, and 6 bases lay outside the gene matches. There are 14 residues in the CDR3. Per germline, CDR1 WSHSY and CDR2 SAAADI. CDR3 DNA sequence: TGCGCCAGCAAGGGACAGGGTGATTCAGATACGCAGTATTTT. It translates to CASKGQGDSDTQYF.

The chain employs TRBV5-1 and TRBJ2-5, with TRBD1 matching over 7 bases. V lost 6 bases, J lost 9 bases, and 14 bases stayed unmatched. This CDR3 is built from 14 residues. Per the germline V gene, CDR1 is SGHRS and CDR2 is YFSETQ. In DNA form, the CDR3 reads TGCGCCAGCACCTTAGGGACAGCCAGTGTGGCCCAGTACTTC. It translates to CASTLGTASVAQYF.

A single count supports this clone. The chain employs TRBV11-3 and TRBJ1-5; TRBD1 agrees at 7 bases. The CDR3 totals 13 residues. V was pared by 4 bases and J by 14 bases, with 11 bases of the junction left unmatched. Germline CDR1 is SGHNT and CDR2 is YENEEA. The CDR3 is CASSSPTGPSKHF. The CDR3 DNA reads as TGTGCCAGCAGCTCCCCGACAGGGCCGTCCAAGCATTTT.

The CDR3 DNA follows: TGTGCCAGCAAATTAGACAACAACTACGAGCAGTACTTC. Residues: CASKLDNNYEQYF. The chain uses TRBV6-5 and TRBJ2-7; no clear D. CDR1 and CDR2 from the germline V gene are MNHEY and SVGAGI. This CDR3 region has 13 residues. Trimming left V 7 bases short and J 3 bases short, with 13 bases between.

The chain is built from TRBV2 and TRBJ1-2; a weak D match, TRBD1 (5 bases). This CDR3 comprises 14 residues. The germline V gene has CDR1 SNHLY and CDR2 FYNNEI. The V end lost 3 bases, the J end lost 2 bases, and 10 bases lay between the germline ends. CDR3 sequence reads: CASSDDRRNYGYTF. CDR3 coding DNA: TGTGCCAGCAGTGACGACAGAAGAAACTATGGCTACACCTTC.

The rearrangement joins TRBV19 to TRBJ2-7; 11 nucleotides agree with TRBD1. Germline-derived CDR1 and CDR2 are LNHDA and SQIVND (reference sequence). The CDR3 spans 15 residues. The V and J ends lost 4 bases and 5 bases, in that order; junction bases with no gene match: 7. CDR3 amino acids: CASSTSDRGLNEQYF. The CDR3 nucleotides are TGTGCCAGTAGTACCTCGGACAGGGGGCTTAACGAGCAGTACTTC.